A selection of T cell receptor beta chains follows, all from one sample in a study of pediatric ulcerative colitis. The data were produced by immunoSEQ multiplex PCR, yet TCRdb's version contains in-frame clones alone and is incomplete. The sample contains approximately 60,000 clones, about nine tenths of which appear only once. Source material: blood. The receptors here all came from a boy younger than 18 with severe ulcerative colitis. Each CDR3 is given with its conserved first and last residue. Each record gives: V gene, J gene, clone size, D gene, CDR3 DNA, CDR3 protein. The D gene is left open where the match is weak. Clone size is shown for a subset of rows, as once, few, many or a class of expanded clone.

TRBV11-3	TRBJ2-3	once	-	TGTGCCAGCAGCTCCTATCCAGAGGCAGATACGCAGTATTTT	CASSSYPEADTQYF
TRBV7-6	TRBJ2-1	-	-	TGTGCCAGCAACCCAGGGGGGACTAGAGGTAATGAGCAGTTCTTC	CASNPGGTRGNEQFF
TRBV27	TRBJ1-2	-	TRBD1	TGTGCCAGCAGTTTCCGACAGGGAGTGTCCTATGGCTACACCTTC	CASSFRQGVSYGYTF
TRBV11-3	TRBJ2-1	-	TRBD2	TGTGCCAGCAGCTCAGCCGGGACTAGCGGATACAATGAGCAGTTCTTC	CASSSAGTSGYNEQFF
TRBV23-1	TRBJ1-2	-	-	TGCGCCAGTCCTCTCTATGGCTACACCTTC	CASPLYGYTF
TRBV5-4	TRBJ2-1	-	-	TGTGCCAGCAGCTTTGGGGGAGGTGAGCAGTTCTTC	CASSFGGGEQFF
TRBV5-6	TRBJ1-2	-	-	TGTGCCAGCAGCTGGGGCCAGGTCGACAATGGTGGCTACACCTTC	CASSWGQVDNGGYTF
TRBV6-1	TRBJ1-5	-	-	TGTGCCAGCAGTGGCAGGGGAAGCAATCAGCCCCAGCATTTT	CASSGRGSNQPQHF
TRBV25-1	TRBJ2-5	-	-	TGTGCCAGCAGCCGAGTCTCCGCCCCGTACCGGGGCCAAGAGACCCAGTACTTC	CASSRVSAPYRGQETQYF
TRBV9	TRBJ1-4	-	-	TGTGCCAGCTCTGCAACTAATGAAAAACTGTTTTTT	CASSATNEKLFF
TRBV6-1	TRBJ2-7	-	-	TGTGCCAGCACTTCCGCCCTTACGGAGCAGTACTTC	CASTSALTEQYF
TRBV7-8	TRBJ2-3	once	TRBD2	TGTGCCAGCAGCCCTCTAGCGGGAGGGCCAGCAGATACGCAGTATTTT	CASSPLAGGPADTQYF
TRBV11-2	TRBJ2-7	-	-	TGTGCCAGCAGCCGGAATAACTACGAGCAGTACTTC	CASSRNNYEQYF
TRBV4-1	TRBJ1-2	few	-	TGCGCCAGCAGCCAAGGCCGGGACACCTATGGCTACACCTTC	CASSQGRDTYGYTF
TRBV29-1	TRBJ1-2	-	TRBD1	TGCAGCGTTGATTTTACGGGGACAGGTGGCTACACCTTC	CSVDFTGTGGYTF